This TCR beta chain was captured by sequencing in a study of blood T cell repertoires in COVID-19. Study in general: Samples of COVID-19 (acute and convalescent) were obtained from the United States, Italy and Spain.

Germline loops: CDR1 LGHDT, CDR2 YNNKEL (reference sequence). Trimming took 4 bases from V and 5 from J, leaving 5 bases between them. CDR3 length: 12 amino acids. Sequencing was performed with immunoSEQ multiplex PCR; in TCRdb, only in-frame clones are kept and a portion is missing. The sample carries around 130,000 clones, approximately 86% recorded once. Sequencing input: PBMCs or T cells enriched from blood (not recorded which). The chain carries TRBV3-1 (or the pseudogene TRBV3-2) and TRBJ1-4, with D hard to call. This receptor was obtained from a woman aged 45-59 years who had recovered from COVID-19. CDR3 bases: TGTGCCAGCAGCCTCCTGAATGAAAAACTGTTTTTT. Protein: CASSLLNEKLFF.